The sequence of this T cell receptor (beta chain) was determined in a study of cytomegalovirus exposure and HLA in healthy donors (dated by TCRdb to the late 2010s). For the wider study: In an earlier analysis of roughly 590 of the donors, under 300 Gb of sequence data and 120 million or so unique TCR beta sequences from about 190 million T cells were reported. Among over 350 genotyped donors of the cohort, an average of approximately 240,000 unique TCR beta nucleotide sequences were sequenced per donor, approximately 20% of them non-productive. Alongside the repertoire data, information on donor age, sex, ethnicity and CMV serostatus was compiled. In a later analysis, previously published TCR beta repertoires from 670 or so donors were re-analyzed and high-resolution HLA genotyping was added so that TCR occurrence patterns could be studied. The study was designed to test whether signatures of past pathogen exposure could be identified by cataloging public T cell receptors. In the later analysis, no new phenotypic data were used to find candidate immune exposures; instead, reliance was placed on TCR beta sequences and their occurrence across donors. Every repertoire in the discovery cohort had been generated on one and the same sequencing platform. In an earlier analysis of more than 550 of the donors, high-throughput TCR beta sequencing was used to judge whether each TCR beta V gene segment behaved as functional or pseudogenic. The study used immunosequencing to profile the T cell repertoires of around 600 subjects and linked those repertoires to cytomegalovirus serostatus. About 280 gigabases of sequencing data and approximately 93 million unique TCR sequences were included in an early release covering about 600 HLA-typed donors. HLA typing covered class I and class II loci at four-digit resolution. In addition to the first cohort of roughly 700 subjects, a separate validation cohort of about 120 different subjects was used. Of the 350 to 450 genotyped donors, over 65% fell in the genetic ancestry cluster associated with self-reported Caucasian donors. Four or five DR-DQ haplotypes were handled as single units for association and clustering because linkage in the cohort was strong. To predict cytomegalovirus infection status, the study combined high-throughput TCR immunosequencing, statistical association of individual TCRs with disease status, and machine learning. A later genetic analysis used genome-wide SNP genotypes for about three fifths of the roughly 700 donors, treating that subset as a discovery cohort. Typing coverage varied by locus: roughly 620-630 donors for A, B, C, DRB1 and DQB1; about 520 for DQA1; more than 600 for DPA1; under 490 for DPB1.

The germline V gene encodes CDR1 MNHNS and CDR2 SASEGT. After removal of 2 bases from V and 7 bases from J, the junction retains 9 bases not matched to a gene. The CDR3 numbers 16 residues from cysteine through phenylalanine. Only the CDR3 DNA stays, 48 bases, in frame from base 1. In total, over 600 healthy bone marrow donors made up the cohort. All cohort members were sampled while nominally healthy, although unrecorded immune exposures were likely present. The donor was CMV seronegative and was included in the group of a few hundred seronegative cohort members. Every donor gave a peripheral blood sample, and the peripheral blood mononuclear cells from that sample were used for TCR beta sequencing. Genomic DNA extraction from the blood cell samples was performed with the Qiagen DNeasy Blood Extraction Kit. The study at large found these results: The presence/absence analyses assumed that sequencing depth was roughly uniform across donors, and that assumption may not be true. A few of the identified cytomegalovirus-associated TCR beta chains were confirmed in vitro to be specific for cytomegalovirus antigens. A later analysis associated approximately 17,000 TCR beta sequences with specific HLA alleles at a false discovery rate of 0.05. A later genetic analysis associated a missense DCLRE1C variant with V-gene and J-gene trimming of TCR beta chains, and an independent cohort replicated the association. The only immune exposure information available for the cohort was CMV serostatus. The earlier analysis of 450 to 700 of the donors excluded some 16 rarely observed V segments, including chromosome 9 orphons, because counts were too low. Most TCR sequences were seen in very few donors, while some public TCRs were found in many individuals. Compared with the approximately 700-donor mean, donors in an Asian-associated ancestry cluster had fewer N-insertions in productive TCRs, according to a later genetic analysis. Because the 87-base-pair reads could not distinguish some IMGT-functional V segments, including TRBV6-2 and TRBV6-3, those segments were excluded. In a later analysis, HLA-associated TCR beta chains showed more clonal expansion and lower generation probabilities than non-associated chains that were equally common. According to a later analysis, parvovirus B19, influenza, CMV and Epstein-Barr virus appeared linked to several top co-occurrence clusters. A further reported finding was that TCR beta sequences accurately predicted the HLA-A and HLA-B alleles for most subjects in the first cohort. In this cohort, only TCR beta chains were sequenced, and detectable features were limited by the absence of alpha or paired-chain data. Correlated functional status among segregating V segments might reflect linkage disequilibrium, but an unknown experimental factor could not be ruled out. The classifier was reported to diagnose cytomegalovirus status with high specificity and sensitivity in both the original and validation cohorts. In an earlier analysis of around 600 of the donors, most TCR beta V segments were observed in productive rearrangements about 90% or about 30% of the time, broadly matching IMGT annotations. In the study, some 160 TCR beta chains were listed as associated with cytomegalovirus. A cluster of highly shared sequence variants was judged likely to represent a technical artifact of the sequencing pipeline. Strong co-occurrence of HLA alleles, especially DR and DQ, made assigning TCR associations to individual alleles difficult. In a later analysis, most CMV-associated TCR beta chains were found to appear HLA-restricted, with HLA associations seemingly driven largely by CMV exposure. It was suggested by the authors that the approach could potentially be generalized to other disease states and immunological phenotypes. A later analysis found that TCR association rates varied across HLA loci, with DRB1 alleles showing the most associated TCRs and HLA-C alleles the fewest. Because HLA typing was missing for some donors at each locus, association tests included only the typed subset.

To note about this clone: The clone's antigen remains unknown. Base qualities are not provided; no much larger clone lies one nucleotide away.

Library prep was done by the immunoSEQ multiplex PCR assay. For the multiplex PCR, a mixture combining 60 forward primers for TCR Vbeta segments and 13 reverse primers for TCR Jbeta segments was used. Amplification of the CDR3 region of rearranged TCR beta genes was performed with a multiplex PCR assay on genomic DNA. The amplified TCR beta libraries were sequenced on the Illumina HiSeq System as 87-base-pair reads. The paper's processing steps were these. Across the 640 or so repertoires, a later analysis counted tens of millions of unique TCR beta chains, 9.5 million to 12 million of which were shared by at least two donors. Raw reads were error-corrected and collapsed into unique sequences with a nearest-neighbor algorithm that merged closely related sequences to remove PCR and sequencing errors. V, D and J gene segments were assigned by aligning CDR3 sequences to IMGT reference sequences. For a sequence to be retained, a match of at least six nucleotides was required to both a V gene segment and a J gene segment. A rearrangement was called productive if the CDR3 had no stop codons and remained in frame with V and J, and every other rearrangement was called non-productive. Following IMGT convention, CDR3 was defined as the stretch from the second conserved V-encoded cysteine up to the conserved J-encoded phenylalanine. The earlier analysis of 587 of the donors excluded any sequence lacking an unambiguous match to a single V gene segment. In an earlier analysis of 587 of the donors, V segments were called functional above 56.7% productive rearrangements and were called segregating when the between-donor standard deviation exceeded 5%. A statistical classification framework was built to diagnose cytomegalovirus status from the catalog of TCR beta chain sequences. In a later analysis, V and J genes were assigned by comparing TCR nucleotide sequences against IMGT/GENE-DB human TR gene sequences. A later analysis assigned CDR3 sequences and most-parsimonious VDJ recombination scenarios with the TCRdist pipeline. In a later analysis, each TCR beta chain was defined by its CDR3 amino acid sequence together with its V-gene family, and reads lacking a unique V-gene family were excluded. In a later analysis, around 650 highly shared, low-generation-probability nucleotide sequences were removed to address suspected cross-contamination and a sequencing artifact. For each public chain, a later analysis derived a clonal expansion index from normalized ranks of inferred template counts within each repertoire. Generation probabilities in a later analysis came from a VDJ recombination model fitted to out-of-frame rearrangements, and those results were checked against IGoR. A later analysis scored TCR-TCR, TCR-HLA and TCR-CMV co-occurrence with hypergeometric tests, applying a repertoire-size bias correction to TCR pairs. To estimate false discovery rates, a later analysis permuted the HLA or CMV assignments 20 times. In a later analysis, co-occurring TCRs were grouped with DBSCAN, and TCRdist sequence similarity was added when clustering was performed within HLA-allele-positive subsets. Repertoires with fewer than 30,000 or more than 120,000 public chains, plus five repertoires with anomalous nucleotide sharing, were excluded from co-occurrence clustering. Sourced from immuneACCESS, this table was stored by TCRdb with only in-frame sequences that have V and J called. A share of the clones is absent; for the studies checked, an unresolved V gene accounts for under half, and the remainder has no known explanation. V, J and clone size are taken as reported in that table, and D and trimming were inferred from the DNA itself. The table for this sample lists around 90,000 clones; approximately 72% of them were counted only once. Approximately 3.3% of the sample is in the top ten clones.

What was sequenced was PBMCs. This receptor chain uses TRBV6-1 and TRBJ1-2; the junction holds 11 bases that match TRBD1. The origin of this receptor is a middle-aged woman in good health and CMV-seronegative. CDR3 loop: CASSEQRTGGWGGYTF. The bases are TGTGCCAGCAGTGAACAGCGGACAGGGGGCTGGGGTGGCTACACCTTC.